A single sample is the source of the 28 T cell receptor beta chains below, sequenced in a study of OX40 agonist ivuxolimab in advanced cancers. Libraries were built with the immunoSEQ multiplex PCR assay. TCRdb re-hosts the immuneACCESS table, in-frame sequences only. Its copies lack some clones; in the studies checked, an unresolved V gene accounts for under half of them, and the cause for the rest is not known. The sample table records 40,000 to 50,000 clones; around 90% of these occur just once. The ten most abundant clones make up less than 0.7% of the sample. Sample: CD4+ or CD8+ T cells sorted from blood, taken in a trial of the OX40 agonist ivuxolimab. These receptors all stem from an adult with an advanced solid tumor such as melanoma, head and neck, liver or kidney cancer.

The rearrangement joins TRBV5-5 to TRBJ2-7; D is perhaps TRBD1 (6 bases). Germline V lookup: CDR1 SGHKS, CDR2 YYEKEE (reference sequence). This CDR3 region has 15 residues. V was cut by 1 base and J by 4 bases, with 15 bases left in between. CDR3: CASSLKVTGVYEQYF. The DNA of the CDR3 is TGTGCCAGCAGCTTGAAGGTGACAGGCGTATACGAGCAGTACTTC.

The CDR3 bases are TGCGCCAGCAGCCAAGTGGGAGGGCCCGACGGAGCTTTCTTT. It encodes CASSQVGGPDGAFF. The gene calls are TRBV4-3 and TRBJ1-1; D is uncertain. With 1 base removed from V and 10 bases from J, the gap between germline ends came to 16 bases. Per germline, CDR1 LGHNA and CDR2 YSLEER. This CDR3 comprises 14 residues.

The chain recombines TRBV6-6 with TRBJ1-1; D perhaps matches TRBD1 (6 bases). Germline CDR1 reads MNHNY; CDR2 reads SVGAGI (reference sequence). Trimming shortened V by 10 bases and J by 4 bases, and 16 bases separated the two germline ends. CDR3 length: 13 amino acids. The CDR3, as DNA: TGTGCCACCGAACTCAGGGGCGGCACTGAAGCTTTCTTT. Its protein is CATELRGGTEAFF.

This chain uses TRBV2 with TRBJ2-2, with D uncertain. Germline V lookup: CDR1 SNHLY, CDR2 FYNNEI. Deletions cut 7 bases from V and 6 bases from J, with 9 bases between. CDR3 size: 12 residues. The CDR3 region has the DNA TGTGCCAGCACCAGAGGTGCCGGGGAGCTGTTTTTT. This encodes CASTRGAGELFF. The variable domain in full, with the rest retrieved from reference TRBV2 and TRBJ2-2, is EPEVTQTPSHQVTQMGQEVILRCVPISNHLYFYWYRQILGQKVEFLVSFYNNEISEKSEIFDDQFSVERPDGSNFTLKIRSTKLEDSAMYFCASTRGAGELFFGEGSRLTVL.

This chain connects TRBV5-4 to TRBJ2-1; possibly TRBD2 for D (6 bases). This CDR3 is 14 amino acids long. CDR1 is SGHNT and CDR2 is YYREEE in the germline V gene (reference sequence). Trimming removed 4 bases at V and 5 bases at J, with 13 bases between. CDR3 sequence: CASSPGGRNNEQFF. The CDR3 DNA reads TGTGCCAGCAGCCCGGGTGGGAGGAACAATGAGCAGTTCTTC.

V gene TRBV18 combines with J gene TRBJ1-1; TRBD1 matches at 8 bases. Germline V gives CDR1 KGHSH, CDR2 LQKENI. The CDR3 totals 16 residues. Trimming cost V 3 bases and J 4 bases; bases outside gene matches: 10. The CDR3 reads CASSPYLTGVTTEAFF. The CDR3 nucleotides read TGTGCCAGCTCACCTTACTTGACAGGGGTGACCACTGAAGCTTTCTTT.

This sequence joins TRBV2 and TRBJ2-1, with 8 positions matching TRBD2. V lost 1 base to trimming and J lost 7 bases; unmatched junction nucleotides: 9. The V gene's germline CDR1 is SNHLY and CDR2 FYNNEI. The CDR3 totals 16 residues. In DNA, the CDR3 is TGTGCCAGCAGTGAAGAGCGGGGGTGGGCTGGGAATGAGCAGTTCTTC. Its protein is CASSEERGWAGNEQFF.

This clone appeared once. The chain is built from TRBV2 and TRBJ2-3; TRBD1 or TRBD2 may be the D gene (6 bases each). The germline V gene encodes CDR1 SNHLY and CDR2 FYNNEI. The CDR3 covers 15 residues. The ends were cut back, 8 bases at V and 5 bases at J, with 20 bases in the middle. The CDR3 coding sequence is TGTGCCAGCGCCCCGACTAGTCGGGGGCGAGATACGCAGTATTTT. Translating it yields CASAPTSRGRDTQYF. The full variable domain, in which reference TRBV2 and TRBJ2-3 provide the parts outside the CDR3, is EPEVTQTPSHQVTQMGQEVILRCVPISNHLYFYWYRQILGQKVEFLVSFYNNEISEKSEIFDDQFSVERPDGSNFTLKIRSTKLEDSAMYFCASAPTSRGRDTQYFGPGTRLTVL.

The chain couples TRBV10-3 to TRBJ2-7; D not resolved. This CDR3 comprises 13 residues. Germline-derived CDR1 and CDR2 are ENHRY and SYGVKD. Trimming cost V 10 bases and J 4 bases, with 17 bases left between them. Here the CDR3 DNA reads TGTGCCAGTTCCGTGGGGATGGAATACGAGCAGTACTTC. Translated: CASSVGMEYEQYF.

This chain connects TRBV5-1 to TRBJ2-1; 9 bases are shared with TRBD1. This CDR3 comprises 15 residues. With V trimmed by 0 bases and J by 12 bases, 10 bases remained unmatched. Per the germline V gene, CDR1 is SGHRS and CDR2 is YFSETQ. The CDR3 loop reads CASSLEETGGGRQFF. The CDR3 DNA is TGCGCCAGCAGCTTGGAGGAGACAGGGGGAGGTAGGCAGTTCTTC.

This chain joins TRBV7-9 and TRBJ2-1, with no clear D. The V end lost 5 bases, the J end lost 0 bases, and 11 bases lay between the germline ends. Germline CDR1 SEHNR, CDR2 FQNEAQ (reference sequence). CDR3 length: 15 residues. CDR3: CASSPQVGSYNEQFF. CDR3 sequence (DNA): TGTGCCAGCAGCCCCCAGGTAGGCTCCTACAATGAGCAGTTCTTC.

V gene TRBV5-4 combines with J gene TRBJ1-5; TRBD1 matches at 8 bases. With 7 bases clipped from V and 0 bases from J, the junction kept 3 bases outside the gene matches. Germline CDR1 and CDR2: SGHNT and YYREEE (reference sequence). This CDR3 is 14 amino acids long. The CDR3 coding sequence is TGTGCCAGCGGGACAGGATATAGCAATCAGCCCCAGCATTTT. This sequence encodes CASGTGYSNQPQHF.

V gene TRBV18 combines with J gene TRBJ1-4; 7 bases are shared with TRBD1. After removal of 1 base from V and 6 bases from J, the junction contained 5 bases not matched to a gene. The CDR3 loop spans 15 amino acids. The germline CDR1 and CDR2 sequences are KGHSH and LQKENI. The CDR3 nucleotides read TGTGCCAGCTCACCACTAAAGGGGGCTGATGAAAAACTGTTTTTT. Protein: CASSPLKGADEKLFF.

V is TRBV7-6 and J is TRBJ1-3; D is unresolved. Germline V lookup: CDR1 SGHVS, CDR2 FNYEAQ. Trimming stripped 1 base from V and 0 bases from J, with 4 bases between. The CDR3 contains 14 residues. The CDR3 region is CASSLGSSGNTIYF. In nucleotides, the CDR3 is TGTGCCAGCAGCTTAGGTAGCTCTGGAAACACCATATATTTT. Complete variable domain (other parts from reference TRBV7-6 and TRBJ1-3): GAGVSQSPRYKVTKRGQDVALRCDPISGHVSLYWYRQALGQGPEFLTYFNYEAQQDKSGLPNDRFSAERPEGSISTLTIQRTEQRDSAMYRCASSLGSSGNTIYFGEGSWLTVV.

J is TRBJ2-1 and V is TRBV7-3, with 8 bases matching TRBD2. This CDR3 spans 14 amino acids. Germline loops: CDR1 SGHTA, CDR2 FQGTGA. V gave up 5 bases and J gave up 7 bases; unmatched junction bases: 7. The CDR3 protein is CASSQTSGGNEQFF. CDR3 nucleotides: TGTGCCAGCAGCCAAACTAGCGGCGGGAATGAGCAGTTCTTC.

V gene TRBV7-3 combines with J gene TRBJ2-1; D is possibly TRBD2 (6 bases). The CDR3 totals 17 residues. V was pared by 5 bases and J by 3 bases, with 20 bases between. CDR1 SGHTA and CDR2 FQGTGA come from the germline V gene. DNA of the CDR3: TGTGCCAGCAGCCCGTTGCCCGGGACTGCAGTCTACAATGAGCAGTTCTTC. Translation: CASSPLPGTAVYNEQFF.

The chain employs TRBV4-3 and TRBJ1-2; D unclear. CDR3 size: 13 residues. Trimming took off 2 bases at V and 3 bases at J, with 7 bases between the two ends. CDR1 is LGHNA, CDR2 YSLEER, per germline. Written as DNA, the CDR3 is TGCGCCAGCAGCCAACTTAGGGACTATGGCTACACCTTC. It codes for CASSQLRDYGYTF.

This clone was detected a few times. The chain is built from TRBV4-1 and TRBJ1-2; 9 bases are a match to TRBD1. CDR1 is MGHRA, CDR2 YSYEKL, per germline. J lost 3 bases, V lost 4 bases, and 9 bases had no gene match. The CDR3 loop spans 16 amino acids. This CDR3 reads CASSRLQGAFDYGYTF. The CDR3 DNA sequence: TGCGCCAGCAGCCGGTTACAGGGGGCATTTGACTATGGCTACACCTTC.

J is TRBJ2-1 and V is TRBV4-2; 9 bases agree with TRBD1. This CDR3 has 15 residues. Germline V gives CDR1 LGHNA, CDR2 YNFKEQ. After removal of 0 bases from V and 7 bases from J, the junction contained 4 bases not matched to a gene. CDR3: CASSQEGDRANEQFF. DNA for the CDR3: TGTGCCAGCAGCCAAGAGGGGGACAGGGCTAATGAGCAGTTCTTC.

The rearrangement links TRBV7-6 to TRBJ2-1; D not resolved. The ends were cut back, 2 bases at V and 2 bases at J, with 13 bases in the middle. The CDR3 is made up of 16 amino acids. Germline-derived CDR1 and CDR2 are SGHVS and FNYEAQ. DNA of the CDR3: TGTGCCAGCAGCTTAAAGAGTGGGATAACCTACAATGAGCAGTTCTTC. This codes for CASSLKSGITYNEQFF.

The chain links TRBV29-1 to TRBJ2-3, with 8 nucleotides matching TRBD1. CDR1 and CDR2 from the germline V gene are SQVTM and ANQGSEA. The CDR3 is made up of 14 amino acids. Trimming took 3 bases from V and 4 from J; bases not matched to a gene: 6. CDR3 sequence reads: CSVDYPTGADTQYF. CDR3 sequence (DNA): TGCAGCGTTGACTACCCGACAGGGGCAGATACGCAGTATTTT.

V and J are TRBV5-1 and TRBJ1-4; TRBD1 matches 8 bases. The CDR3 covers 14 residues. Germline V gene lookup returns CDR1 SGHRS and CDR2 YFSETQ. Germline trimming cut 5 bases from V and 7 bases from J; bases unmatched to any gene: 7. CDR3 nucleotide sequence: TGCGCCAGCAGGCCCACCACAGGGGGTGAAAAACTGTTTTTT. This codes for CASRPTTGGEKLFF.

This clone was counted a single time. DNA for the CDR3: TGTGCCAGCAGCTTGTGGTCGGGCGGACCCAATGAGCAGTTCTTC. Its protein is CASSLWSGGPNEQFF. The V call is TRBV11-2, the J call TRBJ2-1, with D unresolved. The germline V and J ends were trimmed by 3 bases and 6 bases, with 15 bases remaining between them. The CDR3 contains 15 residues. Germline CDR1 and CDR2: SGHAT and FQNNGV.

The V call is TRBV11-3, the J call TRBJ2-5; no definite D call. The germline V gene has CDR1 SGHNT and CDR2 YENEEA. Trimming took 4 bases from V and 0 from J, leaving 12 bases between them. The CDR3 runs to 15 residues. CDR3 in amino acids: CASSSVRLYQETQYF. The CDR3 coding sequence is TGTGCCAGCAGCTCCGTTCGCTTGTACCAAGAGACCCAGTACTTC.

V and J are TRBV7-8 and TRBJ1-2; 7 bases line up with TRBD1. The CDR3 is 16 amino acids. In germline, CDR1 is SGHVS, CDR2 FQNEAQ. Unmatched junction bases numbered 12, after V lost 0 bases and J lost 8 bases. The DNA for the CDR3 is TGTGCCAGCAGCTTAGCGCCCGAAGGGGGCAGAAGAGGCTACACCTTC. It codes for CASSLAPEGGRRGYTF.

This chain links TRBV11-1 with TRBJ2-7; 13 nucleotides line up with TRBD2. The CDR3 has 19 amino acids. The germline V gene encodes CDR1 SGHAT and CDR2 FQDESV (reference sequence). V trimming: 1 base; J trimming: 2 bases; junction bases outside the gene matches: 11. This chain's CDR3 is CASSLDSGLAGSTAYEQYF. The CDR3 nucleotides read TGTGCCAGCAGCTTAGACTCGGGACTAGCGGGATCCACCGCCTACGAGCAGTACTTC. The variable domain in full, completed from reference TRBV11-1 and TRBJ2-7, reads EAEVAQSPRYKITEKSQAVAFWCDPISGHATLYWYRQILGQGPELLVQFQDESVVDDSQLPKDRFSAERLKGVDSTLKIQPAELGDSAMYLCASSLDSGLAGSTAYEQYFGPGTRLTVT.

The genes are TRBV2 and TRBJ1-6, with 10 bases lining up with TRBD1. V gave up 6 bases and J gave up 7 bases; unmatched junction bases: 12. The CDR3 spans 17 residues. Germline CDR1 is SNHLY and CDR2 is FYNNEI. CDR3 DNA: TGTGCCAGCAGCCGAGACAGGGGGCAAATTGTCAATTCACCCCTCCACTTT. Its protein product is CASSRDRGQIVNSPLHF.

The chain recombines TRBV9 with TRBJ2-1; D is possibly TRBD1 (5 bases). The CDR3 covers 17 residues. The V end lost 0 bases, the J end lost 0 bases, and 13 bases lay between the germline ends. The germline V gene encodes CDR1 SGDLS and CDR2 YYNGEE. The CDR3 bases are TGTGCCAGCAGCGTAGCGTTAGGGGTGAGCTCCTACAATGAGCAGTTCTTC. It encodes CASSVALGVSSYNEQFF.